Presented here are 3 T cell receptor beta chains from one specimen sequenced in a study of T cell responses to AZD1222 COVID-19 vaccine. Here immunoSEQ multiplex PCR was the method, and the copy in TCRdb shows in-frame clones only, minus some. This table has over 95,000 clones, more than 80% appearing once. The sample in question was peripheral blood, obtained on day 0 of AZD1222 vaccination. The source is an adult in good health.

The rearrangement uses TRBV6-4 and TRBJ1-6; 9 bases are a match to TRBD1. Per the germline V gene, CDR1 is MRHNA and CDR2 is SNTAGT. J gave up 6 bases and V 0 bases, and 0 bases lay outside the gene matches. The CDR3 has 15 residues. CDR3: CASSDSTGGNSPLHF. The CDR3 bases are TGTGCCAGCAGTGACTCGACAGGGGGTAATTCACCCCTCCACTTT.

This chain connects TRBV30 to TRBJ1-5; unclear D gene. The CDR3 is made up of 12 amino acids. The germline V gene has CDR1 GTSNPN and CDR2 SVGIG (reference sequence). The V end lost 1 base, the J end lost 4 bases, and 5 bases lay between the germline ends. CDR3 loop: CAWSDLNQPQHF. In DNA, the CDR3 is TGTGCCTGGAGTGACCTGAATCAGCCCCAGCATTTT.

V usage is TRBV29-1 and J usage is TRBJ2-7, with D maybe TRBD2 (5 bases). There are 11 residues in the CDR3. With 7 bases removed from V and 2 bases from J, the gap between germline ends came to 9 bases. CDR1 and CDR2 from the germline V gene are SQVTM and ANQGSEA. The CDR3 region has the DNA TGCAGCGCATCCGGGGCCTACGAGCAGTACTTC. Protein sequence: CSASGAYEQYF.